This entry is about one T cell receptor (beta chain). Its cognate antigen is unknown. Lacking the conserved final phenylalanine or tryptophan, this CDR3 likely reflects a read error. This entry comes from a study of tumor-infiltrating lymphocytes in primary liver carcinoma. The tissue used was unsorted bulk material of about 19-33 mg. RNA and DNA were co-extracted from it with the AllPrep DNA/RNA mini kit. Through surgical resection, the patients' primary liver carcinoma was treated. Patients in the cohort were treatment-naive and living with chronic HBV infection. Whole-study results and caveats: Tumors had a significantly higher top-250-clone fraction than blood (p = 0.039). Tumor-adjacent and tumor-blood pairs displayed less overlap than did pairs of tumor regions.

CDR3 length equals 15 residues. The germline CDR1 and CDR2 sequences are SGHAT and FQDESV (reference sequence). Using a constant-region primer together with ProtoScript II reverse transcriptase, TCR beta cDNA was made from around 500 ng of total RNA. Library construction for TCR beta comprised three nested multiplex PCR rounds performed with slightly modified ARM-PCR. With TRBV1-TRBV30 forward primers and a C-beta reverse primer, the first two PCR rounds were run for approximately 10 cycles each. TCRdb re-analysed the multiplex PCR reads in MiXCR, keeping a single row per CDR3 protein. The data contain roughly 100,000 distinct CDR3 sequences, 80% to 85% of them singletons.

The sequencing sample was made of liver tumor tissue from sampling region 3. As for subset: tumor region T3, left-lateral pole. This sequence joins TRBV11-1 and TRBJ1-2; 9 bases are a match to TRBD1. The receptor comes from a man aged 35 to 55 with primary liver carcinoma and hepatitis B virus infection. This CDR3 is CASSPGQGHSYAYTI. The CDR3 DNA reads TGTGCCAGCAGCCCGGGACAGGGTCATAGCTATGCCTACACCATC.